This T cell receptor beta chain was sequenced in a study of tissue T cells after allogeneic stem cell transplantation. Looking at the study overall: Four unmodified and three CD34-selected T-cell-depleted grafts went to graft-versus-host disease patients. Samples with visible lymphocytes on H&E were prioritized for sequencing. Study conclusions and caveats: TCR repertoires tracked anatomic similarity, regardless of disease or transplant status. Blood and spleen captured only part of the tissue TCR repertoire.

Repertoires were generated with immunoSEQ multiplex PCR, while TCRdb's copy carries only in-frame clones and drops some. Of around 2,700 clones in the sample, around 72% are singletons; the top ten hold approximately 15%. Adult allogeneic hematopoietic cell transplant recipients with steroid-refractory graft-versus-host disease were prospectively enrolled for research autopsy. About this clone: What it binds is unknown.

This specimen was colon tissue, taken at autopsy. The receptor was derived from an older male patient with steroid-refractory graft-versus-host disease after an allogeneic stem cell transplant. Part of the T cells may come from the graft donor.

The CDR3 loop reads CASSYFIGRGDYGYTF. CDR3 nucleotides: TGTGCCAGCAGTTATTTTATCGGCAGAGGGGACTATGGCTACACCTTC. J is TRBJ1-2 and V is TRBV6-2 or TRBV6-3, with D possibly matching TRBD1 (5 bases). The CDR3 consists of 16 residues. The germline V gene encodes CDR1 MNHEY and CDR2 SVGEGT. Deletions cut 3 bases from V and 3 bases from J, with 17 bases between.